This T cell receptor (beta chain) was identified during a study of CD8 T cells in ankylosing spondylitis. Regarding this clonotype: What it binds is unknown.

Findings and limits, study-wide: Seemingly characteristic of ankylosing spondylitis blood was a TCR beta motif consisting of 7 or 8 highly homologous variants.

TCR beta libraries were made by quantitative 5'-RACE with molecular barcodes. A single record per CDR3 protein comes from TCRdb applying MiXCR to the 5' RACE reads. The sample lists some 150,000 distinct CDR3 sequences; around 45% were seen once. The CDR3 loop spans 17 amino acids. The J segment lost 2 bases and the V segment lost 6 bases, leaving 10 bases of the junction unmatched. The sample taken for sequencing was synovial fluid, either unsorted or a sorted T cell fraction (not recorded which). This receptor was taken from a male donor with ankylosing spondylitis. The chain recombines TRBV12-3 or TRBV12-4 with TRBJ2-6; 7 bases fit TRBD2. The CDR3 region is CASRPRGILAGANVLTF. In nucleotides, the CDR3 is TGTGCCAGCAGACCGCGGGGGATCCTCGCTGGGGCCAACGTCCTGACTTTC.